One and the same sample provided the 8 T cell receptor beta chains below, sequenced in a study of CD8 T cells in ankylosing spondylitis. From the 5' RACE reads, TCRdb called clonotypes with MiXCR, one entry per CDR3 protein. The sample lists 150,000 to 200,000 distinct CDR3 sequences, around 10% occurring once. The material sequenced was blood, either unsorted or a sorted T cell fraction (not recorded which). The source of these receptors is a male donor with ankylosing spondylitis or in good health (not recorded which).

Ten or more counts support this clonotype. This chain uses TRBV11-2 with TRBJ2-7, with 7 bases identical to TRBD1. The germline V gene encodes CDR1 SGHAT and CDR2 FQNNGV. V dropped 5 bases and J dropped 10; count of bases not matched to a gene: 8. The CDR3 runs to 12 residues. CDR3 amino acids: CASSQTGTEQYF. The CDR3 DNA sequence: TGTGCCAGCAGCCAGACAGGGACGGAACAGTACTTC.

This clonotype has at least ten counts. This chain joins TRBV10-2 and TRBJ2-6; D is possibly TRBD2 (5 bases). Trimming left V 7 bases short and J 0 bases short, with 7 bases between. Germline V lookup: CDR1 WSHSY, CDR2 SAAADI. The CDR3 consists of 14 residues. Here the CDR3 reads CASIGGSGANVLTF. CDR3 nucleotide sequence: TGCGCCAGCATCGGAGGCTCTGGGGCCAACGTCCTGACTTTC.

The chain recombines TRBV5-1 with TRBJ1-5; no clear D. The CDR3 totals 13 residues. Trimming left V 4 bases short and J 5 bases short, with 10 bases between. In germline, CDR1 is SGHRS, CDR2 YFSETQ. The CDR3 region has the DNA TGCGCCAGCAGCATAGATAGTGATCAGCCCCAGCATTTT. Translating it yields CASSIDSDQPQHF.

In its sample, this clonotype was seen many times. The genes are TRBV6-1 and TRBJ2-1; 11 positions match TRBD1. The V gene's germline CDR1 is MNHNS and CDR2 SASEGT. V trimming: 3 bases; J trimming: 4 bases; junction bases outside the gene matches: 2. This CDR3 has 15 amino acids. The CDR3 nucleotides are TGTGCCAGCAGTGACCGGGACAGGGGGTACAATGAGCAGTTCTTC. It encodes CASSDRDRGYNEQFF.

This clonotype was counted many times. CDR3 residues: CASSQETSKAGELFF. CDR3 nucleotide sequence: TGTGCCAGCAGCCAAGAGACTAGCAAAGCCGGGGAGCTGTTTTTT. The chain combines TRBV3-1 with TRBJ2-2, with 7 bases lining up with TRBD2. Germline V CDR1 and CDR2: LGHDT, YNNKEL (reference sequence). This CDR3 is built from 15 residues. V lost 0 bases to trimming and J lost 6 bases; unmatched junction nucleotides: 4.

Many counts were recorded for this clonotype. CDR3 coding DNA: TGCAGTGCTAGGAGCCCAGGTGCCGGCGATACGCAGTATTTT. Translated, it gives CSARSPGAGDTQYF. The chain combines TRBV20-1 with TRBJ2-3; D not resolved. Per the germline V gene, CDR1 is DFQATT and CDR2 is SNEGSKA (reference sequence). The CDR3 has 14 amino acids. The V and J ends lost 3 bases and 6 bases respectively, with 16 bases between them.

The sample holds many counts of this clonotype. The chain combines TRBV20-1 with TRBJ1-1; TRBD1 matches 7 bases. This CDR3 contains 14 residues. Germline V gene data show CDR1 as DFQATT and CDR2 as SNEGSKA (reference sequence). Unmatched junction bases numbered 8, after V lost 3 bases and J lost 4 bases. CDR3 bases: TGCAGTGCTAGGGACGACAGGGTGGTCACTGAAGCTTTCTTT. It is translated as CSARDDRVVTEAFF.

This clonotype has a count of ten or more. V gene TRBV5-1 combines with J gene TRBJ2-7; 8 nucleotides match TRBD2. There are 14 residues in the CDR3. Germline V gene lookup returns CDR1 SGHRS and CDR2 YFSETQ. After removal of 0 bases from V and 3 bases from J, the junction contained 2 bases not matched to a gene. CDR3 DNA sequence: TGCGCCAGCAGCTTGGGGACTAGCTACTACGAGCAGTACTTC. Encoded protein: CASSLGTSYYEQYF.